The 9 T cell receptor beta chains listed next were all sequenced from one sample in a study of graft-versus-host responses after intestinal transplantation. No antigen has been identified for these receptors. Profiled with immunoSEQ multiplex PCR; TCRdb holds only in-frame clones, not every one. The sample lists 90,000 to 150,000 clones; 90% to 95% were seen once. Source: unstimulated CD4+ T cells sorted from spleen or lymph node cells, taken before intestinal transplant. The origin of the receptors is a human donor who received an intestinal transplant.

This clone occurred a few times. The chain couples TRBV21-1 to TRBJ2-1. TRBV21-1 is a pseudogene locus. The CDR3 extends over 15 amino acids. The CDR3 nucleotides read TGTGCCAGCAGCAAAGTGGGTTCCTCCTACAATGAGCAGTTCTTC. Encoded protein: CASSKVGSSYNEQFF.

CDR3 in amino acids: CASSLGGGTAGNTIYF. The CDR3 DNA reads as TGTGCCAGCAGCTTGGGAGGGGGGACGGCTGGAAACACCATATATTTT. This chain connects TRBV5-4 to TRBJ1-3; TRBD1 is a possible D gene (6 bases). V dropped 0 bases and J dropped 2 bases, with 12 bases sitting between them. This CDR3 is 16 amino acids long. CDR1 is SGHNT, CDR2 YYREEE, per germline (reference sequence).

Written as DNA, the CDR3 is TGTGCCAGCATGGTACAGGGGGGGACCTACGAGCAGTACTTC. Translation gives CASMVQGGTYEQYF. The chain joins TRBV2 to TRBJ2-7, with D maybe TRBD1 (8 bases). V lost 7 bases and J 2 bases, leaving 15 bases between the germline ends. This CDR3 region has 14 residues. Germline CDR1 is SNHLY and CDR2 is FYNNEI.

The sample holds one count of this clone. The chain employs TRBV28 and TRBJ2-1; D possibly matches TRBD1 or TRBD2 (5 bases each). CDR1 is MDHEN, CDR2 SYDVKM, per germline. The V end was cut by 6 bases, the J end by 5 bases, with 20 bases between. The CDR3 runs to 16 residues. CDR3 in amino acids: CASRPPYRDGHNEQFF. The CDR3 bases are TGTGCCAGCAGACCCCCTTATCGGGACGGTCACAATGAGCAGTTCTTC.

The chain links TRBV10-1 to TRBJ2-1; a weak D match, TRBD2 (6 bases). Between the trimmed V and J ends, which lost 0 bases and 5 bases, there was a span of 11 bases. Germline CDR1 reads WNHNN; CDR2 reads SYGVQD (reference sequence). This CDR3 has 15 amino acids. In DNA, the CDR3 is TGCGCCAGCAGTGAGTCGAAAAAGCGGGACAATGAGCAGTTCTTC. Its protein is CASSESKKRDNEQFF.

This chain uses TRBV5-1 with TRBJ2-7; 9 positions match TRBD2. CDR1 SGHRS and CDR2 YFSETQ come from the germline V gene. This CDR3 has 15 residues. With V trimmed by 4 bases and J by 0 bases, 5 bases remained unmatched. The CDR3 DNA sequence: TGCGCCAGCAGCCGCCTAGCGGGAAGCTCCTACGAGCAGTACTTC. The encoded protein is CASSRLAGSSYEQYF.

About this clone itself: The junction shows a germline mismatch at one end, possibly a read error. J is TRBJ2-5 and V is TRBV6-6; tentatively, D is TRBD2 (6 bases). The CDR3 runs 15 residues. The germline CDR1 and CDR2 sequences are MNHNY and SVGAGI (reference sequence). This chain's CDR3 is CASSPVDREPEAQYF. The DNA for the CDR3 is TGTGCCAGCAGTCCCGTTGACCGGGAGCCAGAGGCCCAGTACTTC.

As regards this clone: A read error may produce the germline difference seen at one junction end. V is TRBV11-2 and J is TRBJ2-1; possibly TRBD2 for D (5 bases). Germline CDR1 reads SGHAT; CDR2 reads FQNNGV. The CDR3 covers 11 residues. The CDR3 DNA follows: TGTGCCAGCAGCATCAACGGGGTTCCGATCTTC. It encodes CASSINGVPIF.

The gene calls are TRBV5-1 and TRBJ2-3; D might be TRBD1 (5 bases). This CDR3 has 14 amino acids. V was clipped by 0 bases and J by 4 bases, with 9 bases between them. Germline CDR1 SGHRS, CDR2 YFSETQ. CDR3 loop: CASSLDRLSDTQYF. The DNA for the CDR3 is TGCGCCAGCAGCTTGGACAGGCTGTCAGATACGCAGTATTTT.